This T cell receptor beta chain was recorded in a study of PD-L1 blockade in urothelial cancer. The wider study: Among blood samples, the median T cell count was some 140,000.

Stated time point: pretreatment peripheral blood. Patients in the study were battling locally advanced or metastatic urothelial carcinoma. The germline V gene encodes CDR1 MNHNS and CDR2 SASEGT. With V trimmed by 8 bases and J by 6 bases, 10 bases remained unmatched. The CDR3 consists of 13 residues. TCRdb's copy holds only in-frame clones and misses some; the assay was immunoSEQ multiplex PCR. The table lists 100,000 to 150,000 clones, 84% of them singletons. This receptor was taken from a man aged 50-59 years with urothelial cancer. The chain employs TRBV6-1 and TRBJ2-7, with TRBD1 matching over 7 bases. Here the sequenced sample was PBMCs, taken around atezolizumab (anti-PD-L1) treatment. CDR3 sequence: CASQTGKSPEQYF. The DNA for the CDR3 is TGTGCCAGCCAGACAGGGAAATCTCCCGAGCAGTACTTC.